The 31 T cell receptor beta chains listed next were all sequenced from one sample in a study of blood T cell repertoires in COVID-19. TCRdb keeps only in-frame clones here, not all; method: immunoSEQ multiplex PCR. The profile shows about 180,000 clones, under 85% of them singletons. Sequencing used peripheral blood. These receptors were collected from a human donor in a cohort sampled during active COVID-19.

The V gene is TRBV6-2 or TRBV6-3, the J gene TRBJ1-2, with D hard to call. Between the trimmed V and J ends, which lost 0 bases and 8 bases, there was a span of 10 bases. Germline V gives CDR1 MNHEY, CDR2 SVGEGT. This CDR3 has 13 amino acids. The CDR3 DNA reads TGTGCCAGCAGTTACTCCTACGTGGGCGGCTACACCTTC. Translation gives CASSYSYVGGYTF.

The rearrangement links TRBV10-3 to TRBJ1-2; D gene uncertain. Deletions cut 0 bases from V and 5 bases from J, with 7 bases between. The CDR3 is 13 amino acids. Germline CDR1 reads ENHRY; CDR2 reads SYGVKD. CDR3: CAISESQTYGYTF. The CDR3 DNA reads as TGTGCCATCAGTGAGTCGCAGACTTATGGCTACACCTTC.

The chain carries TRBV6-5 and TRBJ1-2, with a possible D match to TRBD1 (5 bases). The CDR3 covers 12 residues. V dropped 4 bases and J dropped 8 bases, with 11 bases sitting between them. From germline, CDR1 is MNHEY and CDR2 SVGAGI. CDR3 sequence reads: CASSSGGRGYTF. The CDR3 DNA reads as TGTGCCAGCAGTTCCGGGGGTAGAGGCTACACCTTC.

This clone has a single count. CDR3 protein: CASSLRFGTSAWETQYF. The DNA for the CDR3 is TGTGCCAGCAGCTTAAGGTTCGGCACTAGCGCATGGGAGACCCAGTACTTC. The V call is TRBV7-2, the J call TRBJ2-5, with 7 positions matching TRBD2. CDR1 SGHTA and CDR2 FQGNSA come from the germline V gene. V shed 2 bases, J shed 5 bases, and the junction held 14 bases outside the gene matches. The CDR3 runs to 17 residues.

The rearrangement links TRBV3-1 (or the pseudogene TRBV3-2) to TRBJ2-7; possible D gene TRBD1, 6 bases. This CDR3 is built from 13 residues. Germline CDR1 is LGHDT and CDR2 is YNNKEL (reference sequence). V was trimmed by 1 base and J by 10 bases, leaving 14 bases between them. CDR3 in DNA: TGTGCCAGCAGCCAAGCTGAACAGGGCCTTCAGTACTTC. Amino acid sequence: CASSQAEQGLQYF.

In DNA, the CDR3 is TGTGCCAGCAGTATAGGACAGGTGGATGGCTACACCTTC. It encodes CASSIGQVDGYTF. The rearrangement uses TRBV6-5 and TRBJ1-2, with 7 bases identical to TRBD1. Germline V gene data show CDR1 as MNHEY and CDR2 as SVGAGI. Losses at the gene ends were 5 bases for V and 6 bases for J; bases not matched to a gene: 6. This CDR3 is 13 amino acids long.

The chain is built from TRBV3-1 (or the pseudogene TRBV3-2) and TRBJ1-1; D is perhaps TRBD1 (5 bases). CDR1 LGHDT and CDR2 YNNKEL come from the germline V gene (reference sequence). The CDR3 is 17 residues long. Between the trimmed V and J ends, which lost 3 bases and 3 bases, there was a span of 20 bases. CDR3 region: CASSHDDYWGDDTEAFF. The CDR3 DNA is TGTGCCAGCAGCCATGACGACTACTGGGGGGACGACACTGAAGCTTTCTTT.

The J gene is TRBJ2-7, the V gene TRBV3-1 (or the pseudogene TRBV3-2); a weak D match, TRBD2 (5 bases). The CDR3 spans 12 residues. Trimming cost V 3 bases and J 4 bases, with 7 bases left between them. Germline CDR1 is LGHDT and CDR2 is YNNKEL (reference sequence). The CDR3 here is CASSHEGYEQYF. In DNA form, the CDR3 reads TGTGCCAGCAGCCACGAGGGATACGAGCAGTACTTC.

The J gene is TRBJ1-3, the V gene TRBV5-6; no clear D gene. V lost 5 bases and J 5 bases, leaving 5 bases between the germline ends. The CDR3 has 11 amino acids. Germline V gives CDR1 SGHDT, CDR2 YYEEEE. The CDR3: CASSSRNTIYF. DNA of the CDR3: TGTGCCAGCAGTTCCAGAAACACCATATATTTT.

The chain uses TRBV5-6 and TRBJ1-6, with a tentative D call TRBD1 (6 bases). The germline CDR1 and CDR2 sequences are SGHDT and YYEEEE. The CDR3 loop spans 16 amino acids. The ends were cut back, 4 bases at V and 2 bases at J, with 13 bases in the middle. The chain's CDR3 is CASSRTGQTYNSPLHF. The CDR3, as DNA: TGTGCCAGCAGCCGAACAGGGCAGACCTATAATTCACCCCTCCACTTT.

The CDR3 sequence is CASSYRPRGGGELFF. As DNA, the CDR3 is TGTGCCAGCTCATATAGACCCCGAGGTGGCGGGGAGCTGTTTTTT. The rearrangement links TRBV18 to TRBJ2-2; D unresolved. The germline V and J ends were trimmed by 5 bases and 7 bases, with 17 bases remaining between them. The germline V gene has CDR1 KGHSH and CDR2 LQKENI. This CDR3 region has 15 residues.

The chain's CDR3 is CASSPRSEGDYEQYF. Here the CDR3 DNA reads TGCGCCAGCAGCCCGCGGTCCGAGGGGGACTACGAGCAGTACTTC. This chain connects TRBV4-1 to TRBJ2-7; TRBD1 might be the D (6 bases). CDR3 length equals 15 residues. Per the germline V gene, CDR1 is MGHRA and CDR2 is YSYEKL. V lost 4 bases and J 3 bases, leaving 16 bases between the germline ends.

The V call is TRBV6-5, the J call TRBJ2-2; tentative D call: TRBD2 (6 bases). The CDR3 extends over 15 amino acids. From germline, CDR1 is MNHEY and CDR2 SVGAGI. V gave up 6 bases and J gave up 6 bases, with 17 bases separating them. The CDR3 DNA reads as TGTGCCAGCAGGGGGACGACTAGGATCCCCGGGGAGCTGTTTTTT. Translating it yields CASRGTTRIPGELFF.

This chain links TRBV19 with TRBJ1-6, with a weak D call TRBD1 (6 bases). V dropped 4 bases and J dropped 9 bases, with 19 bases sitting between them. The CDR3 consists of 16 residues. The germline V gene has CDR1 LNHDA and CDR2 SQIVND (reference sequence). CDR3: CASSTGGGSIASPLHF. CDR3 coding DNA: TGTGCCAGTAGTACTGGGGGGGGCTCTATAGCTTCACCCCTCCACTTT.

The CDR3 nucleotides read TGTGCCAGCAGGACCCCAGGGTTTCCTGAAGCTTTCTTT. Protein sequence: CASRTPGFPEAFF. The chain has TRBV28 and TRBJ1-1, with a possible D match to TRBD1 (5 bases). Germline V CDR1 and CDR2: MDHEN, SYDVKM. Trimming removed 6 bases at V and 6 bases at J, with 14 bases between. The CDR3 contains 13 residues. Full variable domain (rest looked up from reference TRBV28 and TRBJ1-1): DVKVTQSSRYLVKRTGEKVFLECVQDMDHENMFWYRQDPGLGLRLIYFSYDVKMKEKGDIPEGYSVSREKKERFSLILESASTNQTSMYLCASRTPGFPEAFFGQGTRLTVV.

The chain links TRBV6-6 to TRBJ2-7, with D perhaps TRBD1 (6 bases). V was clipped by 2 bases and J by 6 bases, with 17 bases between them. CDR3 length: 15 residues. Germline assignment: CDR1 MNHNY and CDR2 SVGAGI (reference sequence). The CDR3 DNA reads TGTGCCAGCAGTTACGCGAGGGGGTCTCTGAGCGAGCAGTACTTC. This codes for CASSYARGSLSEQYF.

V gene TRBV7-2 combines with J gene TRBJ2-5; 7 bases fit TRBD2. This CDR3 has 14 amino acids. The junction had 4 bases not matched to a gene; V was cut back by 1 base and J by 5 bases. Germline V gene data show CDR1 as SGHTA and CDR2 as FQGNSA. This CDR3 is CASSLVTAGETQYF. CDR3 sequence (DNA): TGTGCCAGCAGCTTAGTAACAGCGGGGGAGACCCAGTACTTC.

The chain is built from TRBV5-1 and TRBJ1-1; D uncertain. This CDR3 is 13 amino acids long. Trimming shortened V by 4 bases and J by 4 bases, and 11 bases separated the two germline ends. Germline CDR1 SGHRS, CDR2 YFSETQ. In DNA form, the CDR3 reads TGCGCCAGCAGCCCCGAGGTAGGCACTGAAGCTTTCTTT. Its protein product is CASSPEVGTEAFF. The full variable domain, with the rest looked up from reference TRBV5-1 and TRBJ1-1, is KAGVTQTPRYLIKTRGQQVTLSCSPISGHRSVSWYQQTPGQGLQFLFEYFSETQRNKGNFPGRFSGRQFSNSRSEMNVSTLELGDSALYLCASSPEVGTEAFFGQGTRLTVV.

This sequence joins TRBV18 and TRBJ1-1, with a tentative D call TRBD1 (6 bases). V was trimmed by 3 bases and J by 2 bases, leaving 19 bases between them. The length of the CDR3 is 17 residues. CDR1 and CDR2 (germline): KGHSH, LQKENI. CDR3 DNA: TGTGCCAGCTCACCTTCTTACAGGGTAGAGACCAACACTGAAGCTTTCTTT. Translating it yields CASSPSYRVETNTEAFF.

This clone was detected once. The gene calls are TRBV6-5 and TRBJ2-3, with D possibly TRBD2 on 5 matching bases. V was clipped by 2 bases and J by 6 bases, with 15 bases between them. This CDR3 has 15 residues. CDR1 and CDR2 (germline): MNHEY, SVGAGI. The CDR3 nucleotides are TGTGCCAGCAGTTACGACCCGGGAAGTTTGGATACGCAGTATTTT. Translating it yields CASSYDPGSLDTQYF.

The chain is built from TRBV5-4 and TRBJ2-1; 9 bases fit TRBD1. Germline V lookup: CDR1 SGHNT, CDR2 YYREEE (reference sequence). Unmatched junction bases numbered 3, after V lost 1 base and J lost 4 bases. This CDR3 comprises 15 residues. In DNA, the CDR3 is TGTGCCAGCAGCTTGAAACAGGGGGCTTACAATGAGCAGTTCTTC. Its protein is CASSLKQGAYNEQFF.

The V call is TRBV7-9, the J call TRBJ2-6; 8 bases map to TRBD1. The CDR3 length is 14 residues. Germline trimming cut 6 bases from V and 9 bases from J; bases unmatched to any gene: 7. Looked up from germline, CDR1 is SEHNR and CDR2 is FQNEAQ (reference sequence). The CDR3 protein is CASRYMDRDNVLTF. CDR3 in DNA: TGTGCCAGCAGGTACATGGACAGGGACAACGTCCTGACTTTC.

V gene TRBV5-1 combines with J gene TRBJ2-2, with D unclear. V lost 0 bases to trimming and J lost 3 bases, with 6 bases between them. The CDR3 contains 14 residues. CDR1 and CDR2 (germline): SGHRS, YFSETQ. CDR3 in DNA: TGCGCCAGCAGCTTGGTAGTGTACACCGGGGAGCTGTTTTTT. It specifies CASSLVVYTGELFF.

The chain recombines TRBV11-2 with TRBJ2-1; TRBD2 matches 13 bases. CDR3 length: 15 residues. CDR1 is SGHAT, CDR2 FQNNGV, per germline. The V gene end was trimmed by 1 base and the J gene end by 7 bases; junction bases not matched to a gene: 1. The CDR3 bases are TGTGCCAGCAGCTTAGGACTAGCGGGGGGTAATGAGCAGTTCTTC. Its protein is CASSLGLAGGNEQFF.

The chain combines TRBV12-5 with TRBJ2-2; D call uncertain. This CDR3 has 14 residues. From germline, CDR1 is LGHNT and CDR2 FRNRAP. V was shortened by 2 bases and J by 5 bases, with 9 bases between the two germline ends. The CDR3 DNA reads TGTGCTAGTGGTTTGTCTGCGATTACCGGGGAGCTGTTTTTT. Its protein product is CASGLSAITGELFF.

This clone was seen just once. V and J are TRBV29-1 and TRBJ1-1; weak D call: TRBD1 (5 bases). Germline V lookup: CDR1 SQVTM, CDR2 ANQGSEA. The CDR3 has 13 residues. Trimming removed 5 bases at V and 0 bases at J, with 10 bases between. CDR3 bases: TGCAGCGTTTCGGACAACATGAACACTGAAGCTTTCTTT. Translation: CSVSDNMNTEAFF.

J is TRBJ2-7 and V is TRBV3-1 (or the pseudogene TRBV3-2); 15 bases map to TRBD2. CDR1 is LGHDT, CDR2 YNNKEL, per germline (reference sequence). The CDR3 is 16 amino acids. Trimming took 4 bases from V and 1 from J; bases not matched to a gene: 2. Written as DNA, the CDR3 is TGTGCCAGCAGCCCAGGGACTAGCGGGGGGTCCTACGAGCAGTACTTC. It yields the protein CASSPGTSGGSYEQYF.

The chain recombines TRBV29-1 with TRBJ2-2; 10 positions agree with TRBD2. The CDR3 is made up of 15 amino acids. The J segment lost 4 bases and the V segment lost 4 bases, leaving 6 bases of the junction unmatched. The V gene's germline CDR1 is SQVTM and CDR2 ANQGSEA. The CDR3 bases are TGCAGCGTTGGTCTAGCGGGGGAATCCACCGGGGAGCTGTTTTTT. It is translated as CSVGLAGESTGELFF.

This clone occurred once. The chain uses TRBV10-2 and TRBJ1-3; no reliable D call. The CDR3 covers 13 residues. Germline assignment: CDR1 WSHSY and CDR2 SAAADI. With 10 bases removed from V and 2 bases from J, the gap between germline ends came to 12 bases. CDR3 coding DNA: TGCGCCACCGGTTTGAGCCCTGGAAACACCATATATTTT. Encoded protein: CATGLSPGNTIYF.

The chain combines TRBV7-8 with TRBJ1-2; D perhaps matches TRBD1 (5 bases). CDR3 size: 15 residues. Per germline, CDR1 SGHVS and CDR2 FQNEAQ. Trimming shortened V by 0 bases and J by 4 bases, and 12 bases separated the two germline ends. The CDR3 sequence: CASSLAEGATYGYTF. The CDR3 nucleotides are TGTGCCAGCAGCTTAGCGGAAGGGGCTACCTATGGCTACACCTTC. The full variable domain, completed using reference TRBV7-8 and TRBJ1-2, is GAGVSQSPRYKVAKRGQDVALRCDPISGHVSLFWYQQALGQGPEFLTYFQNEAQLDKSGLPSDRFFAERPEGSVSTLKIQRTQQEDSAVYLCASSLAEGATYGYTFGSGTRLTVV.

The rearrangement joins TRBV13 to TRBJ1-1, with 9 bases fitting TRBD1. V was clipped by 0 bases and J by 4 bases; unmatched bases: 6. The germline V gene has CDR1 PRHDT and CDR2 FYEKMQ (reference sequence). The CDR3 covers 16 residues. CDR3: CASSLGGQGWGTEAFF. The CDR3, as DNA: TGTGCCAGCAGCTTAGGGGGACAGGGCTGGGGCACTGAAGCTTTCTTT. Drawing the rest from reference TRBV13 and TRBJ1-1, the complete variable domain is AAGVIQSPRHLIKEKRETATLKCYPIPRHDTVYWYQQGPGQDPQFLISFYEKMQSDKGSIPDRFSAQQFSDYHSELNMSSLELGDSALYFCASSLGGQGWGTEAFFGQGTRLTVV.